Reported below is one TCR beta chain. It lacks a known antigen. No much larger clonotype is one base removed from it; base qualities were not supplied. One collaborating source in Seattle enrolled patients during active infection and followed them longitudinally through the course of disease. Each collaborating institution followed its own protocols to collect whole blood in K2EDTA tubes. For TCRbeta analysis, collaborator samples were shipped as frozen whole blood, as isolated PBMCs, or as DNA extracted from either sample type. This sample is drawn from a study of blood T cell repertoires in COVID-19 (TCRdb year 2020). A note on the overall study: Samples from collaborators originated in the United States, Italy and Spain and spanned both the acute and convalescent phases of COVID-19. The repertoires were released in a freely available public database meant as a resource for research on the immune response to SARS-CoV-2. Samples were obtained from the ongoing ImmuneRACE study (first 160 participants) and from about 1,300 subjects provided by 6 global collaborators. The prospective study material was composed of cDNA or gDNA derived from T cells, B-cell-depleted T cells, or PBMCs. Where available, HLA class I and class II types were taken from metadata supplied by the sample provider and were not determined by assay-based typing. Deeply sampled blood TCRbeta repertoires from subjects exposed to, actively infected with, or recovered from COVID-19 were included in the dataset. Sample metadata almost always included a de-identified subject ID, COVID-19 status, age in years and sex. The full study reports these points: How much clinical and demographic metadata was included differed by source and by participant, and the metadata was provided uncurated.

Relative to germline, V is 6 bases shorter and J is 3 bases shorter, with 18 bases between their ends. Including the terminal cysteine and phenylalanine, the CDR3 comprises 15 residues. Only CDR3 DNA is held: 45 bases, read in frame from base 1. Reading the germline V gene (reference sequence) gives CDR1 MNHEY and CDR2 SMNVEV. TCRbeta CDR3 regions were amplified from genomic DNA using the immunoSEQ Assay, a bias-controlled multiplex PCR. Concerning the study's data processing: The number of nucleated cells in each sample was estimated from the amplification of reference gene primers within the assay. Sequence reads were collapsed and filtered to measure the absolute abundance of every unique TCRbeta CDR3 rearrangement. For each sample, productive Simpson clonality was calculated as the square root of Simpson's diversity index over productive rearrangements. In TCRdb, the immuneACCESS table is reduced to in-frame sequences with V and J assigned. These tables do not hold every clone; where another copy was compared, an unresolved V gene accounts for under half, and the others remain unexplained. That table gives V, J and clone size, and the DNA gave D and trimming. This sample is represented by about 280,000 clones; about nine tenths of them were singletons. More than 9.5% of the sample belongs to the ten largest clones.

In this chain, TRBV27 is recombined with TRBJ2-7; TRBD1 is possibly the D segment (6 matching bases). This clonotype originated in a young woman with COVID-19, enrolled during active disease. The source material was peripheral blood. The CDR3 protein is CASSPPTGSFYEQYF. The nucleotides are TGTGCCAGCAGCCCCCCCACAGGGTCCTTCTACGAGCAGTACTTC.